The rows below give T cell receptor beta chains drawn from one sample of a study of response to subunit inactivated influenza vaccine. Using its own MiXCR run on the RT-PCR reads, TCRdb lists one record per CDR3 protein. The repertoire includes about 540,000 distinct CDR3 sequences, around a quarter of them detected once, and under 3.5% sits in the top ten. These sequences were also reported in another study, on T cells expressing NK-cell markers.

The sequencing here drew on CD4+ T cells sorted from PBMCs, taken 11 to 12 days after vaccination. The source is a man between 45 and 60 years old who received an inactivated influenza vaccine. Both conserved end residues are part of each CDR3. A D gene is named only where the DNA matches it firmly. Clone size is stated in some rows and not others, as once, few, many or a class when expanded.

TRBJ2-5	TRBD1	.	TRBV6-5	CASSYSRGHETQYF	TGTGCCAGCAGTTATTCCAGGGGGCACGAGACCCAGTACTTC
TRBJ2-5	.	.	TRBV28	CASSSLRRGIQETQYF	TGTGCCAGCAGTTCTCTCCGAAGGGGGATACAAGAGACCCAGTACTTC
TRBJ2-5	.	few	TRBV5-1	CASSLGSKTTGGETQYF	TGCGCCAGCAGCTTGGGCAGCAAGACCACCGGAGGGGAGACCCAGTACTTC
TRBJ2-1	.	many	TRBV18	CASSPKGGEGAYNEQFF	TGTGCCAGCTCACCTAAGGGCGGGGAAGGGGCCTACAATGAGCAGTTCTTC
TRBJ1-4	TRBD1	few	TRBV5-4	CASSSGTDEKLFF	TGTGCCAGCAGCTCCGGGACAGATGAAAAACTGTTTTTT
TRBJ1-3	TRBD1	many	TRBV5-1	CASSVTGTAGNTIYF	TGCGCCAGCAGCGTAACCGGGACAGCTGGAAACACCATATATTTT
TRBJ1-1	.	.	TRBV20-1	CSARSGNSNTEAFF	TGCAGTGCTAGATCGGGGAATTCGAACACTGAAGCTTTCTTT
TRBJ1-1	.	few	TRBV12-3/TRBV12-4	CASSLDLLVPNTEAFF	TGTGCCAGCAGTTTAGACCTACTCGTGCCGAACACTGAAGCTTTCTTT
TRBJ2-4	TRBD2	.	TRBV11-2	CASSLDRIGTRPKNIQYF	TGTGCCAGCAGCTTAGATCGGATCGGGACTAGACCCAAAAACATTCAGTACTTC
TRBJ2-7	.	few	TRBV20-1	CSARDRLGVSYEQYF	TGCAGTGCTAGAGACCGCTTGGGTGTGTCCTACGAGCAGTACTTC
TRBJ2-3	TRBD2	.	TRBV7-6	CASSSPSGWSTDTQYF	TGTGCCAGCAGCTCCCCTAGCGGGTGGAGCACAGATACGCAGTATTTT
TRBJ2-3	.	.	TRBV9	CASSIRDGSDTQYF	TGTGCCAGCAGCATCAGGGACGGGTCAGATACGCAGTATTTT
TRBJ2-2	.	.	TRBV7-2	CASSLVPSANTGELFF	TGTGCCAGCAGCTTAGTTCCGAGCGCGAACACCGGGGAGCTGTTTTTT
TRBJ2-7	.	few	TRBV10-3	CASSIRDSYEQYF	TGTGCCAGTTCCATACGCGACAGCTACGAGCAGTACTTC
TRBJ2-5	.	few	TRBV4-1	CASSQEERRETQYF	TGCGCCAGCAGCCAAGAGGAGCGGAGGGAGACCCAGTACTTC
TRBJ2-2	TRBD1	.	TRBV11-2	CASSLYAGGNTGELFF	TGTGCCAGCAGCCTTTATGCAGGGGGCAACACCGGGGAGCTGTTTTTT
TRBJ2-1	TRBD2	few	TRBV14	CASSHLSSGSWNEQFF	TGTGCCAGCAGCCATCTGTCTAGCGGGAGTTGGAATGAGCAGTTCTTC
TRBJ1-1	.	.	TRBV20-1	CSARAGGGNTEAFF	TGCAGTGCTAGAGCGGGAGGGGGGAACACTGAAGCTTTCTTT
TRBJ1-5	.	.	TRBV6-5	CASSYLPGAQPQHF	TGTGCCAGCAGTTACCTTCCAGGGGCTCAGCCCCAGCATTTT
TRBJ2-7	TRBD1	.	TRBV28	CASLSAGGIYEQYF	TGTGCCAGCCTGTCGGCAGGGGGTATCTACGAGCAGTACTTC
TRBJ1-1	.	.	TRBV7-9	CASSFNHGQRGNAVFF	TGTGCCAGCAGCTTTAACCACGGACAGAGGGGCAATGCGGTTTTCTTT
TRBJ1-3	TRBD1	.	TRBV7-9	CASSFSGTASSGNTIYF	TGTGCCAGCAGCTTCTCCGGGACAGCCTCCTCTGGAAACACCATATATTTT
TRBJ2-1	.	.	TRBV20-1	CSAREPNSVNYNEQFF	TGCAGTGCTAGGGAACCAAATAGCGTAAACTACAATGAGCAGTTCTTC
TRBJ2-5	.	few	TRBV10-3	CAISDEVLGETQYF	TGTGCCATCAGTGACGAGGTGTTGGGGGAGACCCAGTACTTC
TRBJ2-7	TRBD2	few	TRBV2	CASSEPLLAESYEQYF	TGTGCCAGCAGTGAACCTCTTCTAGCGGAATCCTACGAGCAGTACTTC
TRBJ2-5	TRBD2	few	TRBV4-1	CASSQDFTSGGQETQYF	TGCGCCAGCAGCCAAGATTTTACTAGCGGGGGCCAAGAGACCCAGTACTTC
TRBJ2-5	TRBD2	few	TRBV6-1	CASSIGAGGYQETQYF	TGTGCCAGCAGTATCGGGGCGGGAGGGTACCAAGAGACCCAGTACTTC
TRBJ1-2	.	few	TRBV20-1	CSARGGTYGYTF	TGCAGTGCTAGGGGGGGGACCTATGGCTACACCTTC
TRBJ2-5	.	once	TRBV12-3/TRBV12-4	CASSLVTGGGTQYF	TGTGCCAGCAGTTTAGTTACAGGCGGAGGGACCCAGTACTTC
TRBJ2-2	.	.	TRBV7-9	CASSLRGATAGELFF	TGTGCCAGCAGCTTAAGGGGTGCCACCGCCGGGGAGCTGTTTTTT
TRBJ2-5	.	.	TRBV5-1	CASSLTGPQETQYF	TGCGCCAGCAGCTTGACGGGGCCTCAAGAGACCCAGTACTTC
TRBJ2-6	TRBD1	once	TRBV6-4	CASSDSFRGLSSGANVLTF	TGTGCCAGCAGTGACTCGTTTAGGGGGCTCTCCTCTGGGGCCAACGTCCTGACTTTC
TRBJ1-1	.	.	TRBV5-5	CASSGHSYYGNTEAFF	TGTGCCAGCAGCGGACACTCCTACTACGGGAACACTGAAGCTTTCTTT
TRBJ1-5	TRBD1	.	TRBV28	CASRMTTGHSNQPQHF	TGTGCCAGCAGGATGACGACAGGGCACAGCAATCAGCCCCAGCATTTT
TRBJ2-1	.	.	TRBV18	CASSPPSWGTYNEQFF	TGTGCCAGCTCACCCCCCTCCTGGGGCACCTACAATGAGCAGTTCTTC
TRBJ2-1	TRBD2	.	TRBV24-1	CATSDSGLAGGRNEQFF	TGTGCCACCAGTGATTCTGGACTAGCGGGAGGTCGGAATGAGCAGTTCTTC
TRBJ2-5	.	few	TRBV7-8	CASSSKPIRLDPDQETQYF	TGTGCCAGCAGTTCCAAACCTATTCGACTAGACCCCGACCAAGAGACCCAGTACTTC
TRBJ2-2	.	many	TRBV12-3/TRBV12-4	CASSFKGRGELFF	TGTGCCAGCAGTTTCAAAGGGCGAGGGGAGCTGTTTTTT
TRBJ2-7	.	.	TRBV7-3	CASSLKGRKPSYEQYF	TGTGCCAGCAGCTTAAAGGGGCGTAAACCGTCCTACGAGCAGTACTTC
TRBJ2-1	.	few	TRBV15	CATSRGAGLKGSGSYNEQFF	TGTGCCACCAGCAGAGGAGCTGGATTGAAAGGCTCCGGCTCCTACAATGAGCAGTTCTTC
TRBJ2-5	TRBD1	few	TRBV25-1	CASSEFGDRAETQYF	TGTGCCAGCAGTGAATTTGGGGACAGGGCTGAGACCCAGTACTTC
TRBJ1-5	TRBD1	.	TRBV20-1	CSARDGTTGVKQPQHF	TGCAGTGCTAGAGACGGAACGACAGGGGTTAAGCAGCCCCAGCATTTT
TRBJ2-7	TRBD2	few	TRBV2	CASNLASGTYEQYF	TGTGCCAGCAATTTGGCTAGCGGAACCTACGAGCAGTACTTC
TRBJ2-7	.	few	TRBV28	CASTEARRGPEQYF	TGTGCCAGCACAGAAGCCCGACGGGGGCCCGAGCAGTACTTC
TRBJ2-1	TRBD1	.	TRBV27	CASSFLTGGLYNEQFF	TGTGCCAGCAGTTTCCTGACAGGGGGCCTTTACAATGAGCAGTTCTTC
TRBJ2-2	.	.	TRBV12-3/TRBV12-4	CASSPMGPGVTGELFF	TGTGCCAGCAGTCCTATGGGGCCCGGGGTCACCGGGGAGCTGTTTTTT
TRBJ2-6	TRBD1	.	TRBV5-1	CASSRKAQGDGANVLTF	TGCGCCAGCAGCCGAAAAGCACAGGGGGATGGGGCCAACGTCCTGACTTTC
TRBJ2-3	TRBD2	.	TRBV10-3	CAIGTSGGAASSTDTQYF	TGTGCCATCGGGACTAGCGGGGGGGCTGCATCAAGCACAGATACGCAGTATTTT
TRBJ2-1	.	.	TRBV9	CASSGAFGLVDNEQFF	TGTGCCAGCAGCGGGGCTTTTGGTTTAGTGGACAATGAGCAGTTCTTC